Listed here are 7 T cell receptor beta chains from one sample, sequenced in a study of shared clonotypes between healthy human individuals. Measured with immunoSEQ multiplex PCR; TCRdb has only the in-frame clones, and not every one. The sample includes some 1 million clones, around 74% of them seen just once. Source material: memory CD4+ T cells sorted from blood. Subset reported: CD45RA-negative fraction. These receptors were taken from a man aged 18 to 29 in good health.

This sequence joins TRBV19 and TRBJ2-5, with 8 bases aligning to TRBD1. The CDR3 covers 14 residues. V lost 1 base to trimming and J lost 5 bases; unmatched junction nucleotides: 3. CDR1 is LNHDA, CDR2 SQIVND, per germline (reference sequence). The CDR3 DNA follows: TGTGCCAGTAGTATAGGGACAGGGAGGGAGACCCAGTACTTC. Amino acid sequence: CASSIGTGRETQYF.

This clone was recorded once. The chain joins TRBV6-1 to TRBJ1-4; weak D call: TRBD1 (5 bases). Trimming shortened V by 4 bases and J by 10 bases, and 19 bases separated the two germline ends. CDR3 length: 15 residues. Germline CDR1 is MNHNS and CDR2 is SASEGT. The CDR3 here is CASSVEEGKSGKLFF. CDR3 in DNA: TGTGCCAGCAGTGTTGAGGAGGGGAAGAGTGGAAAACTGTTTTTT.

This clone is a singleton in its sample. The J gene is TRBJ2-5, the V gene TRBV7-2; D is unresolved. Trimming cost V 4 bases and J 5 bases, with 11 bases left between them. Germline CDR1 reads SGHTA; CDR2 reads FQGNSA. CDR3 length: 13 amino acids. The CDR3 loop is CASSSGYSETQYF. The CDR3 bases are TGTGCCAGCAGCTCGGGCTACTCGGAGACCCAGTACTTC. Combining the CDR3 with reference TRBV7-2 and TRBJ2-5 gives the whole variable domain GAGVSQSPSNKVTEKGKDVELRCDPISGHTALYWYRQSLGQGLEFLIYFQGNSAPDKSGLPSDRFSAERTGGSVSTLTIQRTQQEDSAVYLCASSSGYSETQYFGPGTRLLVL.

This clone was picked up a small number of times. The chain links TRBV5-1 to TRBJ1-5, with D unclear. The V gene's germline CDR1 is SGHRS and CDR2 YFSETQ. The CDR3 extends over 15 amino acids. Between the trimmed V and J ends, which lost 4 bases and 2 bases, there was a span of 13 bases. Here the CDR3 reads CASSVLGDGNQPQHF. The CDR3 DNA sequence: TGCGCCAGCAGCGTATTGGGTGATGGCAATCAGCCCCAGCATTTT.

In this sample, this clone turned up once. This chain uses TRBV18 with TRBJ2-7; 9 bases align to TRBD2. CDR1 is KGHSH, CDR2 LQKENI, per germline. V trimming: 1 base; J trimming: 0 bases; junction bases outside the gene matches: 4. The CDR3 covers 16 residues. The CDR3 bases are TGTGCCAGCTCACCACTGGGTAGCGGGGGCTCCTACGAGCAGTACTTC. Translating gives CASSPLGSGGSYEQYF.

The genes are TRBV4-3 and TRBJ1-2; no clear D. With 1 base removed from V and 10 bases from J, the gap between germline ends came to 16 bases. This CDR3 spans 14 amino acids. From germline, CDR1 is LGHNA and CDR2 YSLEER. The chain's CDR3 is CASSQGIYAADYTF. DNA for the CDR3: TGCGCCAGCAGCCAAGGAATTTACGCGGCTGACTACACCTTC.

The gene calls are TRBV29-1 and TRBJ1-6; D unresolved. The CDR3 consists of 13 residues. CDR1 SQVTM and CDR2 ANQGSEA come from the germline V gene. Trimming took 7 bases from V and 10 from J, leaving 17 bases between them. CDR3: CSARSSSGSPLHF. The CDR3 nucleotides are TGCAGCGCCCGGAGTAGCAGTGGCTCACCCCTCCACTTT.